This entry describes one T cell receptor beta chain. The antigen is unknown. A much larger clone lies a single base off, so this may be a read error. Breast cancer patients provided tissue from their axillary draining lymph nodes. CDR1 MNHEY and CDR2 SVGAGI come from the germline V gene. V was clipped by 5 bases and J by 2 bases, with 16 bases between them. The CDR3 extends over 15 amino acids. This sample was included in a study of breast tumors, draining lymph nodes, adjacent tissues. The study, taken as a whole, reports: Findings are consistent with lymph node origin and intratumoral expansion of most tumor T cells. Tumor repertoires ranked between lymph nodes and nontumor tissue in diversity, with V and J gene preferences.

TCRdb reanalysed the multiplex PCR reads using MiXCR and keeps one entry per CDR3 protein. The sample has approximately 90,000 distinct CDR3 sequences, approximately 31% seen once; the top ten hold 8.1%. The clonotype originates from a female donor with breast cancer. Some clones in this sample may be carry-over from other donors' samples. The V call is TRBV6-5, the J call TRBJ2-7; maybe TRBD1 (5 bases). Input material: axillary lymph node tissue. CDR3 loop: CASSHSRPGTYEQYF. In DNA, the CDR3 is TGTGCCAGCAGTCACAGTAGACCAGGGACCTACGAGCAGTACTTC.